This T cell receptor beta chain was obtained from a study of blood T cell repertoires in COVID-19. Trimming cost V 3 bases and J 4 bases; bases outside gene matches: 3. The CDR3 has 14 residues. The germline gives CDR1 MNHNY, CDR2 SVGAGI (reference sequence). Some clones are missing from TCRdb's copy, which holds only in-frame ones; the method was immunoSEQ multiplex PCR. This sample carries hundreds of thousands of clones, around four fifths of them seen once, and the ten largest clones take 20%. This clonotype originated in a young man with active or convalescent COVID-19. The sequencing input was peripheral blood. The chain links TRBV6-6 to TRBJ1-5; the match to TRBD1 covers 7 bases. The CDR3 sequence: CASSYSGGNQPQHF. The CDR3 coding sequence is TGTGCCAGCAGTTATTCAGGGGGAAATCAGCCCCAGCATTTT.